The count of the clone carrying this TCR beta chain is one. This sample is part of a study of blood T cell repertoires in COVID-19. Study-wide context: COVID-19 samples from acute and convalescent phases originated in the United States, Italy and Spain. Sources were T cells, B-cell-depleted T cells, or PBMCs; the material itself was cDNA or gDNA.

Germline assignment: CDR1 KGHSH and CDR2 LQKENI. The V segment lost 3 bases and the J segment 0 bases; nucleotides outside the gene matches: 3. The CDR3 totals 18 residues. Authors' methods: Amplification from reference gene primers served as the basis for estimated nucleated cell counts. Using immunoSEQ multiplex PCR, the repertoire was profiled, and TCRdb retains in-frame clones only, with some absent. V and J calls and clone size are as listed in that table; D and trimming were resolved from the DNA. The repertoire includes approximately 670,000 clones, more than 80% of them detected once, and over 0.2% sits in the top ten.

Material for sequencing was peripheral blood. The chain recombines TRBV18 with TRBJ2-1, with TRBD2 identical over 15 bases. The sequence was collected from a woman younger than 30 with acute or convalescent COVID-19. CDR3 region: CASSPGLAGGSSYNEQFF. The CDR3 DNA reads as TGTGCCAGCTCACCGGGACTAGCGGGGGGCAGCTCCTACAATGAGCAGTTCTTC.